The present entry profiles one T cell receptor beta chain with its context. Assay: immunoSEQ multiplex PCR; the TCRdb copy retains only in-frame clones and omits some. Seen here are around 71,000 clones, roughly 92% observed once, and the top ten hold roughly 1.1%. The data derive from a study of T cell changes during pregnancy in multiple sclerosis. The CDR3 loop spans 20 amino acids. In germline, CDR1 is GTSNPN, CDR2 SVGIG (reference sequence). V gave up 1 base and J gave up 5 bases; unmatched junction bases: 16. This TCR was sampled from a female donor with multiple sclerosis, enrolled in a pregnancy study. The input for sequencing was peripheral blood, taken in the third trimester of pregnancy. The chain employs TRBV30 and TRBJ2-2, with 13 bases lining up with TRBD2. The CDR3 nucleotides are TGTGCCTGGAGTGGGGTGGGAGGGACTAGCGGGGCCCCGATGACCGGGGAGCTGTTTTTT. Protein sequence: CAWSGVGGTSGAPMTGELFF. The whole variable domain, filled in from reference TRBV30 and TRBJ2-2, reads SQTIHQWPATLVQPVGSPLSLECTVEGTSNPNLYWYRQAAGRGLQLLFYSVGIGQISSEVPQNLSASRPQDRQFILSSKKLLLSDSGFYLCAWSGVGGTSGAPMTGELFFGEGSRLTVL.